Listed here are 32 T cell receptor beta chains from one sample, sequenced in a study of CD8+CD57+ T cells in acquired aplastic anemia. Patients sequenced had flow cytometry evidence of CD8+CD57+ cell expansion. TCR beta VDJ combinations and CDR3 sequences were profiled from genomic DNA. Using its own MiXCR run on the reads, TCRdb lists one record per CDR3 protein. The table lists around 180,000 distinct CDR3 sequences, around half of them singletons, with around 2% in the top ten. Material: sorted CD4+, CD8+, or CD8+CD57+ T cells (not recorded which) from PBMCs. The receptors originated from a human donor with aplastic anemia.

As DNA, the CDR3 is TGCAGTGATCGGACAGGGGGAAACACTGAAGCTTTCTTT. Residues: CSDRTGGNTEAFF. This rearrangement joins TRBV20-1 to TRBJ1-1, with 10 bases fitting TRBD1. This CDR3 has 13 residues. After removal of 7 bases from V and 2 bases from J, the junction contained 4 bases not matched to a gene. Germline V gene data show CDR1 as DFQATT and CDR2 as SNEGSKA (reference sequence).

A note on this clonotype: An end of the junction differs from the germline gene, which may be a read error. The V and J genes are TRBV18 and TRBJ2-7; maybe TRBD1 (5 bases). Germline CDR1 reads KGHSH; CDR2 reads LQKENI. This CDR3 is 15 amino acids long. CDR3 in DNA: TGTGCCAGCTCACTTGGGGCGGACAACTCCCACGAGCAGTACTTC. Protein: CASSLGADNSHEQYF.

This rearrangement joins TRBV29-1 to TRBJ1-1; the D is unclear. Per the germline V gene, CDR1 is SQVTM and CDR2 is ANQGSEA. Trimming shortened V by 3 bases and J by 1 base, and 6 bases separated the two germline ends. This CDR3 is built from 12 residues. CDR3 protein: CSVDEKNTEAFF. In nucleotides, the CDR3 is TGCAGCGTTGATGAGAAGAACACTGAAGCTTTCTTT.

This clonotype was observed a few times. The chain is built from TRBV10-2 and TRBJ2-7; 10 bases match TRBD1. Germline CDR1 WSHSY, CDR2 SAAADI. There are 13 residues in the CDR3. V trimming: 7 bases; J trimming: 7 bases; junction bases outside the gene matches: 7. In nucleotides, the CDR3 is TGCGCCAGCACCGGGACAGGGGACGGTGAGCAGTACTTC. Protein sequence: CASTGTGDGEQYF.

This clonotype was detected many times. The chain joins TRBV7-9 to TRBJ1-5; TRBD1 matches at 7 bases. This CDR3 comprises 14 residues. J was trimmed by 1 base and V by 5 bases; bases with no gene match: 2. Germline-derived CDR1 and CDR2 are SEHNR and FQNEAQ (reference sequence). The CDR3 is CASSLTGSNQPQHF. CDR3 DNA: TGTGCCAGCAGCCTGACAGGGAGCAATCAGCCCCAGCATTTT.

The table lists this clonotype with many counts. The genes are TRBV5-5 and TRBJ2-7; D tentatively reads TRBD1 or TRBD2 (5 bases each). The V end was cut by 5 bases, the J end by 4 bases, with 16 bases between. The CDR3 covers 14 residues. The germline V gene encodes CDR1 SGHKS and CDR2 YYEKEE (reference sequence). In nucleotides, the CDR3 is TGTGCCAGCAGTCCTCGGGACGGAACTTACGAGCAGTACTTC. Translating gives CASSPRDGTYEQYF. The whole variable domain, remainder taken from reference TRBV5-5 and TRBJ2-7, is DAGVTQSPTHLIKTRGQQVTLRCSPISGHKSVSWYQQVLGQGPQFIFQYYEKEERGRGNFPDRFSARQFPNYSSELNVNALLLGDSALYLCASSPRDGTYEQYFGPGTRLTVT.

CDR3 amino acids: CASSTRGNYGYTF. The CDR3 coding sequence is TGTGCCAGCAGCACTAGGGGTAACTATGGCTACACCTTC. V gene TRBV13 combines with J gene TRBJ1-2; a weak D match, TRBD1 (5 bases). V was shortened by 5 bases and J by 1 base, with 8 bases between the two germline ends. The CDR3 loop spans 13 amino acids. The germline CDR1 and CDR2 sequences are PRHDT and FYEKMQ (reference sequence).

There are a few counts of this clonotype. The chain combines TRBV25-1 with TRBJ2-3; no reliable D call. Trimming left V 2 bases short and J 0 bases short, with 3 bases between. The germline V gene has CDR1 MGHDK and CDR2 SYGVNS. This CDR3 region has 13 residues. The chain's CDR3 is CASSEPSTDTQYF. CDR3 coding DNA: TGTGCCAGCAGTGAACCTAGCACAGATACGCAGTATTTT.

As for this clonotype: Relative to the germline gene, one junction end is altered; a read error may explain this. The J gene is TRBJ2-6, the V gene TRBV20-1; D is ambiguous. The CDR3 is 15 residues long. Germline V gene data show CDR1 as DFQATT and CDR2 as SNEGSKA (reference sequence). The CDR3 coding sequence is TGCAGTGCGAGAGGCACTTTCTCTGGGGCCAACGTCCTGACTTTC. It is translated as CSARGTFSGANVLTF.

This clonotype has a count of ten or more. The gene calls are TRBV10-3 and TRBJ2-1, with 7 bases aligning to TRBD1. With 6 bases clipped from V and 5 bases from J, the junction kept 4 bases outside the gene matches. The V gene's germline CDR1 is ENHRY and CDR2 SYGVKD. CDR3 length equals 13 residues. The DNA for the CDR3 is TGTGCCATCAGAACCGGGACAGACAATGAGCAGTTCTTC. This translates into CAIRTGTDNEQFF.

This clonotype was detected many times. J is TRBJ2-7 and V is TRBV12-3 or TRBV12-4; D is undetermined. CDR3 length: 13 amino acids. V lost 6 bases and J lost 4, with 13 bases in between. CDR3 DNA: TGTGCCAGCAGCGATTACACAGCATACGAGCAGTACTTC. Its translation is CASSDYTAYEQYF.

The V gene is TRBV15, the J gene TRBJ2-7, with D possibly TRBD2 on 5 matching bases. The germline gives CDR1 LNHNV, CDR2 YYDKDF (reference sequence). V shed 5 bases and J shed 3 bases, with 11 bases lying between them. The CDR3 has 13 residues. Here the CDR3 DNA reads TGTGCCACCAGCGAGGGTTTGGTCTACGAGCAGTACTTC. It specifies CATSEGLVYEQYF.

This clonotype appeared many times. This sequence joins TRBV2 and TRBJ2-7, with TRBD1 as a possible D gene (6 bases). Germline values: CDR1 SNHLY, CDR2 FYNNEI. The CDR3 loop spans 15 amino acids. The germline V and J ends were trimmed by 2 bases and 3 bases, with 14 bases remaining between them. The CDR3 loop is CASSERSGALYEQYF. The CDR3 DNA is TGTGCCAGCAGTGAAAGGTCAGGGGCCCTCTACGAGCAGTACTTC. Supplemented by reference TRBV2 and TRBJ2-7, the full variable domain reads EPEVTQTPSHQVTQMGQEVILRCVPISNHLYFYWYRQILGQKVEFLVSFYNNEISEKSEIFDDQFSVERPDGSNFTLKIRSTKLEDSAMYFCASSERSGALYEQYFGPGTRLTVT.

V gene TRBV19 combines with J gene TRBJ1-4, with D maybe TRBD1 (5 bases). Trimming removed 5 bases at V and 8 bases at J, with 15 bases between. Looked up from germline, CDR1 is LNHDA and CDR2 is SQIVND (reference sequence). This CDR3 has 14 amino acids. The CDR3 reads CASSGGTSGEKLFF. DNA for the CDR3: TGTGCCAGTAGTGGGGGGACCTCCGGGGAAAAACTGTTTTTT.

The chain is built from TRBV2 and TRBJ1-1; 7 nucleotides line up with TRBD1. With V trimmed by 8 bases and J by 0 bases, 3 bases remained unmatched. Germline V gene sequence: CDR1 SNHLY, CDR2 FYNNEI. This CDR3 contains 13 residues. The CDR3 protein is CASGTEMNTEAFF. The DNA of the CDR3 is TGTGCCAGCGGGACAGAGATGAACACTGAAGCTTTCTTT.

This clonotype was observed at least ten times. This chain joins TRBV12-3 or TRBV12-4 and TRBJ1-3; D possibly corresponds to TRBD1 (6 bases). CDR3 length: 14 residues. Trimming took off 6 bases at V and 4 bases at J, with 13 bases between the two ends. The CDR3 DNA follows: TGTGCCAGCAGAGGGGGGACTGCAGGAAACACCATATATTTT. Residues: CASRGGTAGNTIYF.

This clonotype was seen ten or more times. The chain carries TRBV29-1 and TRBJ1-6; D remains ambiguous. The germline V gene has CDR1 SQVTM and CDR2 ANQGSEA. The CDR3 length is 13 residues. Deletions cut 4 bases from V and 7 bases from J, with 11 bases between. DNA of the CDR3: TGCAGCGTTGCTTTCACGGTAAATTCACCCCTCCACTTT. As protein: CSVAFTVNSPLHF.

This chain joins TRBV7-9 and TRBJ2-3; 7 positions match TRBD1. CDR1 is SEHNR and CDR2 is FQNEAQ in the germline V gene (reference sequence). The V and J ends lost 6 bases and 7 bases, in that order; junction bases with no gene match: 4. CDR3 size: 12 residues. The CDR3 loop is CASRPQGNTQYF. CDR3 bases: TGTGCCAGCAGACCACAGGGGAATACGCAGTATTTT. The full variable domain, in which reference TRBV7-9 and TRBJ2-3 provide the parts outside the CDR3, is DTGVSQNPRHKITKRGQNVTFRCDPISEHNRLYWYRQTLGQGPEFLTYFQNEAQLEKSRLLSDRFSAERPKGSFSTLEIQRTEQGDSAMYLCASRPQGNTQYFGPGTRLTVL.

This clonotype was recorded many times. The J gene is TRBJ2-5, the V gene TRBV9; D unresolved. The CDR3 covers 13 residues. CDR1 SGDLS and CDR2 YYNGEE come from the germline V gene. V gave up 0 bases and J gave up 1 base, with 4 bases separating them. CDR3 sequence: CASSVVGQETQYF. CDR3 sequence (DNA): TGTGCCAGCAGCGTAGTAGGCCAAGAGACCCAGTACTTC.

The chain joins TRBV5-1 to TRBJ2-5; D call uncertain. V shed 0 bases and J shed 2 bases, with 8 bases lying between them. Germline loops: CDR1 SGHRS, CDR2 YFSETQ. CDR3 length: 14 residues. The CDR3 is CASSLGVRQETQYF. DNA for the CDR3: TGCGCCAGCAGCTTGGGGGTAAGACAAGAGACCCAGTACTTC. The full variable domain, its missing parts supplied by reference TRBV5-1 and TRBJ2-5, is KAGVTQTPRYLIKTRGQQVTLSCSPISGHRSVSWYQQTPGQGLQFLFEYFSETQRNKGNFPGRFSGRQFSNSRSEMNVSTLELGDSALYLCASSLGVRQETQYFGPGTRLLVL.

In this sample, this clonotype turned up many times. The V gene is TRBV5-1, the J gene TRBJ2-7; either TRBD1 or TRBD2 may fit D (5 bases each). The germline V gene has CDR1 SGHRS and CDR2 YFSETQ. CDR3 size: 13 residues. The V end was cut by 4 bases, the J end by 6 bases, with 14 bases between. CDR3 sequence reads: CASSAPPRGEQYF. The CDR3 nucleotides read TGCGCCAGCAGCGCACCCCCGAGGGGCGAGCAGTACTTC.

In its sample, this clonotype was seen many times. The rearrangement joins TRBV20-1 to TRBJ1-2; possible D gene TRBD1, 5 bases. The CDR3 consists of 12 residues. Germline-derived CDR1 and CDR2 are DFQATT and SNEGSKA (reference sequence). Deletions cut 1 base from V and 6 bases from J, with 9 bases between. The CDR3 region has the DNA TGCAGTGCTAGAGGATCGGGGGATGGCTACACCTTC. It specifies CSARGSGDGYTF.

The table lists this clonotype with many counts. V is TRBV5-1 and J is TRBJ2-2, with D possibly being TRBD1 or TRBD2 (5 bases each). Germline V gives CDR1 SGHRS, CDR2 YFSETQ. The germline V and J ends were trimmed by 7 bases and 4 bases, with 17 bases remaining between them. CDR3 length: 15 amino acids. The CDR3 DNA is TGCGCCAGCCATGGGGGAAGGACTGGCACCGGGGAGCTGTTTTTT. Residues: CASHGGRTGTGELFF.

This clonotype appeared a single time. The chain recombines TRBV24-1 with TRBJ2-6; D unclear. The CDR3 extends over 13 amino acids. V lost 9 bases and J 4 bases, leaving 9 bases between the germline ends. The germline CDR1 and CDR2 sequences are KGHDR and SFDVKD. The CDR3, as DNA: TGTGCCACCTCTCCATCGGGGGCCAACGTCCTGACTTTC. Residues: CATSPSGANVLTF.

DNA of the CDR3: TGTGCCAGTAAAGTCTCCCATGATCAGCCCCAGCATTTT. Translating gives CASKVSHDQPQHF. V gene TRBV19 combines with J gene TRBJ1-5, with D uncertain. The germline gives CDR1 LNHDA, CDR2 SQIVND (reference sequence). Trimming shortened V by 7 bases and J by 5 bases, and 12 bases separated the two germline ends. The CDR3 runs to 13 residues.

This sequence joins TRBV25-1 and TRBJ1-6; D may be TRBD1 (6 bases). Germline CDR1 and CDR2: MGHDK and SYGVNS. There are 14 residues in the CDR3. With 5 bases removed from V and 6 bases from J, the gap between germline ends came to 11 bases. The CDR3 coding sequence is TGTGCCAGCAGTAACGGACAGATTAATTCACCCCTCCACTTT. It is translated as CASSNGQINSPLHF. The entire variable domain, with the rest obtained from reference TRBV25-1 and TRBJ1-6, is as follows: EADIYQTPRYLVIGTGKKITLECSQTMGHDKMYWYQQDPGMELHLIHYSYGVNSTEKGDLSSESTVSRIRTEHFPLTLESARPSHTSQYLCASSNGQINSPLHFGNGTRLTVT.

The V gene is TRBV7-3, the J gene TRBJ1-1; the match to TRBD1 covers 10 bases. Unmatched junction bases numbered 6, after V lost 5 bases and J lost 6 bases. The CDR3 totals 14 residues. The germline gives CDR1 SGHTA, CDR2 FQGTGA. The CDR3 loop reads CASSLGGQGSEAFF. In nucleotides, the CDR3 is TGTGCCAGCAGCCTTGGGGGACAGGGGTCTGAAGCTTTCTTT.

With respect to this clonotype: The junction and the germline gene differ at one end; a read error may be behind it. This rearrangement joins TRBV28 to TRBJ2-3; D remains ambiguous. The germline V gene encodes CDR1 MDHEN and CDR2 SYDVKM. This CDR3 spans 14 amino acids. CDR3 coding DNA: TGTGCCAGCAATCCAGGAGCCTACACAGTTACGCAGTATTTT. Its protein is CASNPGAYTVTQYF.

This chain connects TRBV19 to TRBJ1-1; TRBD1 is a possible D gene (5 bases). The CDR3 has 14 residues. Germline loops: CDR1 LNHDA, CDR2 SQIVND (reference sequence). Trimming took 8 bases from V and 0 from J, leaving 13 bases between them. In DNA form, the CDR3 reads TGTGCCAGTCATCGGGACGGGATGAACACTGAAGCTTTCTTT. Amino acid sequence: CASHRDGMNTEAFF. The full variable domain, rest sourced from reference TRBV19 and TRBJ1-1, is DGGITQSPKYLFRKEGQNVTLSCEQNLNHDAMYWYRQDPGQGLRLIYYSQIVNDFQKGDIAEGYSVSREKKESFPLTVTSAQKNPTAFYLCASHRDGMNTEAFFGQGTRLTVV.

The rearrangement links TRBV7-9 to TRBJ2-1; D ambiguous. Germline V gene sequence: CDR1 SEHNR, CDR2 FQNEAQ (reference sequence). V gave up 3 bases and J gave up 9 bases, with 9 bases separating them. The CDR3 extends over 12 amino acids. The CDR3 DNA follows: TGTGCCAGCAGCTTCACGGCCATTGAGCAGTTCTTC. It yields the protein CASSFTAIEQFF.

This clonotype was seen only a few times. This chain uses TRBV25-1 with TRBJ1-6; possible D gene TRBD1, 5 bases. This CDR3 is 16 amino acids long. CDR1 is MGHDK and CDR2 is SYGVNS in the germline V gene. V lost 0 bases and J 9 bases, leaving 15 bases between the germline ends. CDR3 nucleotide sequence: TGTGCCAGCAGTGAATATAAAGAGAGGGGAGCTTCACCCCTCCACTTT. As protein: CASSEYKERGASPLHF.

The genes are TRBV4-3 and TRBJ1-5; D call uncertain. Trimming removed 3 bases at V and 1 base at J, with 7 bases between. Germline V gene sequence: CDR1 LGHNA, CDR2 YSLEER. The CDR3 spans 14 residues. In DNA, the CDR3 is TGCGCCAGCAGCCAGACCATCAGCAATCAGCCCCAGCATTTT. The encoded protein is CASSQTISNQPQHF.